A selection of T cell receptor beta chains follows, all from one sample in a study of T-cell memory formation after mild COVID-19. TCRdb passed the 5' RACE reads through MiXCR, listing each CDR3 protein once. The sample lists a few hundred thousand distinct CDR3 sequences, about a sixth occurring once. Sequenced sample: PBMCs or a T cell subset sorted from them (not recorded which). The receptor source for this set is a man in his late teens or twenties who had mild COVID-19 (a few samples of this study predate the infection). Cell type and time point are not known. Each CDR3 is given with its conserved first and last residue. Fields, in order: D gene, J gene, V gene, clone size, CDR3 DNA, CDR3 protein. D genes are given only for firm matches. Only some rows state a clone size, as once, few, many or a class for expanded clones.

TRBD1,TRBJ1-1,TRBV6-2/TRBV6-3,NA,TGTGCCAGCATTCCCAGAATCGGGACAGCGGCGAACACTGAAGCTTTCTTT,CASIPRIGTAANTEAFF
TRBD2,TRBJ2-1,TRBV7-3,once,TGTGCCAGCAGCCGATCAATTAGCGGGGGGGCCTACAATGAGCAGTTCTTC,CASSRSISGGAYNEQFF
TRBD1,TRBJ1-2,TRBV6-5,few,TGTGCCAGCAGCAGGGGACAGGGGTTAGGCTACACCTTC,CASSRGQGLGYTF
NA,TRBJ2-7,TRBV12-3/TRBV12-4,few,TGTGCCAGCAGTCTGGTGGGGTCCGCCTACGAGCAGTACTTC,CASSLVGSAYEQYF
NA,TRBJ1-1,TRBV12-3/TRBV12-4,few,TGTGCCAGCAGTTCCACAGGGAGGACTGAAGCTTTCTTT,CASSSTGRTEAFF
NA,TRBJ1-5,TRBV4-1,few,TGCGCCAGCAGCCAAGGATGGTATAGCAATCAGCCCCAGCATTTT,CASSQGWYSNQPQHF
NA,TRBJ1-5,TRBV19,NA,TGTGCCAGTAGTATAGAGACTTTGTATCAGCCCCAGCATTTT,CASSIETLYQPQHF
NA,TRBJ1-6,TRBV7-9,NA,TGTGCCAGCAGCTTAGCAGGGCTGGGTTCACCCCTCCACTTT,CASSLAGLGSPLHF
TRBD2,TRBJ2-3,TRBV4-3,NA,TGCGCCAGCAGCCCAGTCTACGGGGGGGACACGCAGTATTTT,CASSPVYGGDTQYF
NA,TRBJ2-3,TRBV7-9,many,TGTGCCAGCAGCCCCCTTGGGGCAGATACGCAGTATTTT,CASSPLGADTQYF
NA,TRBJ2-5,TRBV4-3,many,TGCGCCAGCAGCCAAGATGGCGGTGGAGAGACCCAGTACTTC,CASSQDGGGETQYF
NA,TRBJ1-5,TRBV20-1,few,TGCAGTGCGACCCGGGGCCAAAGCAATCAGCCCCAGCATTTT,CSATRGQSNQPQHF
TRBD2,TRBJ2-2,TRBV10-2,NA,TGCGCCAGCAGCATAGCGGGGGGACCCTACACCGGGGAGCTGTTTTTT,CASSIAGGPYTGELFF
NA,TRBJ1-2,TRBV7-8,few,TGTGCCAGCAGCTTCCAAAGCGCGGTTTACACAACTAACTATGGCTACACCTTC,CASSFQSAVYTTNYGYTF
NA,TRBJ2-3,TRBV7-2,NA,TGTGCCAGCAGCGATAGTGTTAGCACAGATACGCAGTATTTT,CASSDSVSTDTQYF
TRBD2,TRBJ2-1,TRBV3-1,NA,TGTGCCAGCAGCCACCCGACTAGCGGATACAATGAGCAGTTCTTC,CASSHPTSGYNEQFF
TRBD1,TRBJ1-4,TRBV7-9,few,TGTGCCAGCAGCCTTCCGGGACAGGGGAGTGAAAAACTGTTTTTT,CASSLPGQGSEKLFF
NA,TRBJ1-6,TRBV27,few,TGTGCCAGCAGTTTAACCGCAAGGCTCTATAATTCACCCCTCCACTTT,CASSLTARLYNSPLHF